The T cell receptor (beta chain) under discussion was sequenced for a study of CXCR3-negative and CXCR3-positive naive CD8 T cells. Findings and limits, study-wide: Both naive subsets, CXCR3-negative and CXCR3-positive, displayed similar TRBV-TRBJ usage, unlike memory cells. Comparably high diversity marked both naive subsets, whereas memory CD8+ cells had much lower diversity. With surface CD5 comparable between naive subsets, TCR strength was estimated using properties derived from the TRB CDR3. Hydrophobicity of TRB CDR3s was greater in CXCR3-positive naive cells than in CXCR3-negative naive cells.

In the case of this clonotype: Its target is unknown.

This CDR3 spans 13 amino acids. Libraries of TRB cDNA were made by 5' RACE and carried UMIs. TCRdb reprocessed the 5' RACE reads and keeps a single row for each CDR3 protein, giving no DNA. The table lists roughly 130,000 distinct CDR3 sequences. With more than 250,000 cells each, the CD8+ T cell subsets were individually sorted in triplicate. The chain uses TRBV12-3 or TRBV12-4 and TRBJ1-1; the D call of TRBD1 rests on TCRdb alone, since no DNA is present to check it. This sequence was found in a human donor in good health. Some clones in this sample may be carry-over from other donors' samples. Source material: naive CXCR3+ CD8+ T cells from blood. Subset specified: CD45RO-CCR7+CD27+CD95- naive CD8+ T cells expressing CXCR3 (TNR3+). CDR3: CASRGGQIIEAFF.